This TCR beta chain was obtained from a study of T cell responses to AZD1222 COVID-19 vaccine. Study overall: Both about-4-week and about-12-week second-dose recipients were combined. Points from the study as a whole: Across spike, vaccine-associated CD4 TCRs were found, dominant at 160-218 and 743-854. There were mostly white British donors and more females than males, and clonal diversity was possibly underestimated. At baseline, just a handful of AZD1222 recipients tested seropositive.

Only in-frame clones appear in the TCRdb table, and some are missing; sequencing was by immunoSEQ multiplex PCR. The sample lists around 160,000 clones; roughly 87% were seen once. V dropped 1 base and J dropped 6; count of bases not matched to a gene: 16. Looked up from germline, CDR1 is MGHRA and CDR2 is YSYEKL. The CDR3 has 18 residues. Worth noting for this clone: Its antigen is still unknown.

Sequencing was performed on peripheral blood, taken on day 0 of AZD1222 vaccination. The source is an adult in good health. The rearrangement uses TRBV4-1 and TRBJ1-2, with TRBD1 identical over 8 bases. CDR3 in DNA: TGCGCCAGCAGCCAAGGTTTCAGGGGGCGCAGGGAAGAGCATGGCTACACCTTC. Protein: CASSQGFRGRREEHGYTF.